This T cell receptor beta chain was captured in a study of post-analysis software for immune sequencing data. Study-wide findings and caveats: Relative to controls, patients had about 5 TRBV segments at higher frequency, with TRBV5-6, TRBV5-1 and TRBV20-1 among these. Samples prepared in the same batch strongly co-clustered by F measure. Compared with controls, patients showed significantly lower normalized Chao1 diversity.

The sample holds many counts of this clonotype. Its antigen is still unknown. Trimming removed 1 base from V and 5 bases from J; junction bases left unmatched: 3. Looked up from germline, CDR1 is SQVTM and CDR2 is ANQGSEA. The CDR3 runs to 13 residues. Each TCR beta cDNA library carried unique molecular identifiers. One entry per CDR3 protein, called by TCRdb with MiXCR from the PCR reads. Among about 810,000 distinct CDR3 sequences listed, roughly 50% were seen once. The source material was blood. This sequence was found in a girl aged 5 to 17 with multiple sclerosis. This chain connects TRBV29-1 to TRBJ1-2; 8 bases line up with TRBD1. CDR3 sequence reads: CSVEVQGAYGYTF. The CDR3 nucleotides read TGCAGCGTTGAAGTGCAGGGGGCGTATGGCTACACCTTC.